The 24 T cell receptor beta chains below were found in one sample sequenced in a study of spatial heterogeneity in lung cancer. The time point is: sample taken at primary tumor resection. TCRdb recomputed calls from the 5' RACE reads with MiXCR, one row per CDR3 protein. The table has a few thousand distinct CDR3 sequences, approximately 9.4% seen once; the top ten hold 25% to 30%. This material consisted of normal lung tissue next to the tumor, taken at surgery. Every receptor here comes from a male donor with early-stage non-small cell lung cancer.

In this sample, this clonotype is medium-sized. This chain uses TRBV30 with TRBJ2-2; D remains ambiguous. The CDR3 consists of 13 residues. Germline assignment: CDR1 GTSNPN and CDR2 SVGIG (reference sequence). The V and J ends lost 1 base and 6 bases respectively, with 9 bases between them. CDR3 sequence reads: CAWSARRAGELFF. The CDR3 DNA reads as TGTGCCTGGAGTGCCCGTAGAGCCGGGGAGCTGTTTTTT.

By share of the sample, this clonotype is medium-sized. The gene calls are TRBV9 and TRBJ2-1; weak D call: TRBD1 (5 bases). The CDR3 runs to 16 residues. Germline V gene lookup returns CDR1 SGDLS and CDR2 YYNGEE. V was clipped by 0 bases and J by 0 bases, with 10 bases between them. The CDR3 protein is CASSVGGGSSYNEQFF. The CDR3 DNA is TGTGCCAGCAGCGTAGGGGGCGGATCCTCCTACAATGAGCAGTTCTTC.

This clonotype is medium-sized. V is TRBV28 and J is TRBJ1-3; 7 bases agree with TRBD1. The CDR3 sequence is 16 residues long. The V gene's germline CDR1 is MDHEN and CDR2 SYDVKM. J was trimmed by 0 bases and V by 2 bases; bases with no gene match: 4. CDR3 DNA: TGTGCCAGCAGTTTACGACAGGGCCGCTCTGGAAACACCATATATTTT. The encoded protein is CASSLRQGRSGNTIYF.

This clonotype ranks as medium-sized (0.01 to 0.1%). This chain links TRBV11-3 with TRBJ1-6; TRBD1 matches 8 bases. Unmatched junction bases numbered 13, after V lost 8 bases and J lost 4 bases. Germline CDR1 is SGHNT and CDR2 is YENEEA. This CDR3 contains 17 residues. The CDR3 region is CASEAGTGLRYNSPLHF. CDR3 nucleotide sequence: TGTGCCAGCGAGGCTGGGACAGGACTTAGATATAATTCACCCCTCCACTTT.

This clonotype turned up a few times. V gene TRBV7-9 combines with J gene TRBJ1-2; D might be TRBD1 (5 bases). Trimming took 5 bases from V and 6 from J, leaving 16 bases between them. This CDR3 is built from 14 residues. Germline V CDR1 and CDR2: SEHNR, FQNEAQ (reference sequence). CDR3 amino acids: CASSARHRTNGYTF. DNA for the CDR3: TGTGCCAGCAGCGCCCGCCACAGGACGAATGGCTACACCTTC.

By sample share, this clonotype is medium-sized. V is TRBV29-1 and J is TRBJ1-1; D perhaps matches TRBD1 (5 bases). CDR1 is SQVTM, CDR2 ANQGSEA, per germline. Trimming took 7 bases from V and 5 from J, leaving 26 bases between them. The length of the CDR3 is 16 residues. CDR3 in DNA: TGCAGCGCCATTGGGGGGGGTCCGCACTGGTGGACTGAAGCTTTCTTT. Translating gives CSAIGGGPHWWTEAFF.

This clonotype was seen at least ten times. The chain links TRBV4-3 to TRBJ1-2; 8 bases fit TRBD1. V shed 0 bases, J shed 6 bases, and the junction held 3 bases outside the gene matches. Per the germline V gene, CDR1 is LGHNA and CDR2 is YSLEER. This CDR3 region has 14 residues. CDR3 residues: CASSQDNRGNGYTF. DNA for the CDR3: TGCGCCAGCAGCCAAGATAACAGGGGGAATGGCTACACCTTC.

This clonotype appeared many times. This chain uses TRBV20-1 with TRBJ1-3; D uncertain. With 2 bases removed from V and 4 bases from J, the gap between germline ends came to 9 bases. The length of the CDR3 is 13 residues. Germline-derived CDR1 and CDR2 are DFQATT and SNEGSKA (reference sequence). CDR3 region: CSARSVGGNTIYF. CDR3 coding DNA: TGCAGTGCTAGATCGGTGGGGGGAAACACCATATATTTT.

Worth noting for this clonotype: This sequence may be a read error, since a much larger clone differs from it by one base. The CDR3, as DNA: TGTGCCAGCAGCTCGGAGAAGGTGACCCAGTACTTC. Protein sequence: CASSSEKVTQYF. This rearrangement joins TRBV5-5 to TRBJ2-5, with D uncertain. This CDR3 comprises 12 residues. V lost 3 bases and J 7 bases, leaving 10 bases between the germline ends. Germline V lookup: CDR1 SGHKS, CDR2 YYEKEE (reference sequence).

By sample fraction, this clonotype is medium-sized (0.01 to 0.1%). The chain employs TRBV5-5 and TRBJ1-2; unclear D gene. This CDR3 region has 15 residues. Between the trimmed V and J ends, which lost 4 bases and 2 bases, there was a span of 15 bases. Germline V gives CDR1 SGHKS, CDR2 YYEKEE (reference sequence). The CDR3 nucleotides read TGTGCCAGCAGCCGGTTCCCGGGAGCCAACTATGGCTACACCTTC. Its translation: CASSRFPGANYGYTF.

This clonotype was seen more than once but under ten times. This sequence joins TRBV14 and TRBJ1-4, with D hard to call. Per the germline V gene, CDR1 is SGHDN and CDR2 is FVKESK. CDR3 length equals 11 residues. Between the trimmed V and J ends, which lost 4 bases and 6 bases, there was a span of 3 bases. The CDR3 coding sequence is TGTGCCAGCAGCCTCCATGAAAAACTGTTTTTT. Protein product: CASSLHEKLFF.

This sequence joins TRBV6-5 and TRBJ2-3; D perhaps matches TRBD1 (5 bases). Germline assignment: CDR1 MNHEY and CDR2 SVGAGI. V was shortened by 2 bases and J by 2 bases, with 8 bases between the two germline ends. The CDR3 length is 14 residues. As DNA, the CDR3 is TGTGCCAGCAGTTACCAGGGCGACACAGATACGCAGTATTTT. Protein: CASSYQGDTDTQYF.

By share of the sample, this clonotype is large (0.1 to 1%). The chain joins TRBV29-1 to TRBJ1-1; 8 bases line up with TRBD1. The CDR3 consists of 13 residues. V lost 5 bases, J lost 5 bases, and 7 bases stayed unmatched. Germline CDR1 SQVTM, CDR2 ANQGSEA. CDR3 protein: CSVRQGPGTEAFF. The CDR3 DNA reads TGCAGCGTTCGACAGGGGCCTGGGACTGAAGCTTTCTTT.

The rearrangement joins TRBV12-3 or TRBV12-4 to TRBJ1-2; D uncertain. The CDR3 consists of 12 residues. The ends were cut back, 1 base at V and 6 bases at J, with 6 bases in the middle. DNA of the CDR3: TGTGCCAGCAGTTTAGGGGCTAATGGCTACACCTTC. The encoded protein is CASSLGANGYTF.

This clonotype is medium-sized within its sample. The J gene is TRBJ2-3, the V gene TRBV7-8; D remains ambiguous. The CDR3 spans 12 residues. Germline V gives CDR1 SGHVS, CDR2 FQNEAQ. Trimming pared 2 bases from V and 6 bases from J, leaving 6 bases between. CDR3 region: CASSLMTDTQYF. The DNA for the CDR3 is TGTGCCAGCAGCTTAATGACCGATACGCAGTATTTT.

By its share, this clonotype is medium-sized. The CDR3 region has the DNA TGTGCCAGTAGTGTCTGGACTAGGTCAACCGGGGAGCTGTTTTTT. This codes for CASSVWTRSTGELFF. V usage is TRBV19 and J usage is TRBJ2-2; the match to TRBD2 covers 7 bases. Germline assignment: CDR1 LNHDA and CDR2 SQIVND (reference sequence). The CDR3 length is 15 residues. After removal of 5 bases from V and 5 bases from J, the junction contained 8 bases not matched to a gene.

The sample holds many counts of this clonotype. The CDR3 sequence: CASSLTGAQGSDTQYF. CDR3 bases: TGTGCCAGCAGCTTAACAGGGGCTCAGGGTTCAGATACGCAGTATTTT. The chain employs TRBV7-6 and TRBJ2-3; TRBD1 aligns across 7 bases. Trimming took 2 bases from V and 4 from J; bases not matched to a gene: 9. The CDR3 is 16 amino acids. The germline V gene encodes CDR1 SGHVS and CDR2 FNYEAQ.

This clonotype counts as medium-sized. The gene calls are TRBV12-3 or TRBV12-4 and TRBJ2-7; D is unclear. The CDR3 contains 12 residues. The V and J ends lost 3 bases and 3 bases respectively, with 6 bases between them. The CDR3 here is CASSFISYEQYF. The CDR3 nucleotides read TGTGCCAGCAGTTTCATCAGCTACGAGCAGTACTTC.

A word on this clonotype: This clone may be a read error of a much larger clone one base away. The gene calls are TRBV4-1 and TRBJ2-7; maybe TRBD1 (6 bases). Germline assignment: CDR1 MGHRA and CDR2 YSYEKL. V shed 2 bases and J shed 4 bases, with 12 bases lying between them. CDR3 length: 14 amino acids. In DNA, the CDR3 is TGCGCCAGCAGCCAACCAGACAGGTTATACGAGCAGTACTTC. Translation gives CASSQPDRLYEQYF.

By its share, this clonotype is medium-sized (0.01 to 0.1%). The chain links TRBV5-6 to TRBJ1-1, with 9 bases matching TRBD1. From germline, CDR1 is SGHDT and CDR2 YYEEEE. V lost 1 base to trimming and J lost 4 bases; unmatched junction nucleotides: 8. CDR3 length: 16 residues. The CDR3 loop reads CASSLYRDRAATEAFF. In DNA, the CDR3 is TGTGCCAGCAGCTTGTACCGGGACAGGGCGGCCACTGAAGCTTTCTTT. Based on the CDR3 plus reference TRBV5-6 and TRBJ1-1, the full variable domain is DAGVTQSPTHLIKTRGQQVTLRCSPKSGHDTVSWYQQALGQGPQFIFQYYEEEERQRGNFPDRFSGHQFPNYSSELNVNALLLGDSALYLCASSLYRDRAATEAFFGQGTRLTVV.

This clonotype qualifies as medium-sized (0.01 to 0.1%). The chain combines TRBV5-6 with TRBJ2-5, with 8 bases that match TRBD2. Trimming removed 3 bases from V and 4 bases from J; junction bases left unmatched: 11. Germline CDR1 SGHDT, CDR2 YYEEEE. This CDR3 comprises 16 residues. The CDR3 spells CASSSPRGGKRETQYF. The CDR3 coding sequence is TGTGCCAGCAGCTCGCCGCGCGGGGGGAAGCGAGAGACCCAGTACTTC.

This clonotype was counted a few times. J is TRBJ1-5 and V is TRBV20-1; D unresolved. CDR3 length equals 14 residues. Germline-derived CDR1 and CDR2 are DFQATT and SNEGSKA (reference sequence). V gave up 1 base and J gave up 4 bases, with 11 bases separating them. This CDR3 is CSARVVDGNQPQHF. The CDR3 DNA reads as TGCAGTGCTAGAGTCGTGGATGGGAATCAGCCCCAGCATTTT.

This clonotype is deemed medium-sized. The rearrangement uses TRBV7-2 and TRBJ1-2, with 7 nucleotides matching TRBD1. The germline gives CDR1 SGHTA, CDR2 FQGNSA. V lost 5 bases to trimming and J lost 10 bases; unmatched junction nucleotides: 7. The CDR3 loop spans 12 amino acids. In DNA, the CDR3 is TGTGCCAGCAGCAGGGGACAGCTCCCCTACACCTTC. It is translated as CASSRGQLPYTF.

By its share, this clonotype is medium-sized. The chain carries TRBV6-5 and TRBJ2-7; a weak D match, TRBD1 (6 bases). This CDR3 comprises 19 residues. With 6 bases removed from V and 6 bases from J, the gap between germline ends came to 33 bases. CDR1 MNHEY and CDR2 SVGAGI come from the germline V gene. CDR3 DNA: TGTGCCAGCAGCCTTCTCCCCACCCTATCCGGTCGAGGGGGATCCGAGCAGTACTTC. Encoded protein: CASSLLPTLSGRGGSEQYF.